This TCR beta chain was sequenced during a study of blood T cell repertoires in COVID-19. Turning to the study itself: The United States, Italy and Spain provided the acute and convalescent COVID-19 samples. PBMCs, B-cell-depleted T cells, or T cells provided the cDNA or gDNA that made up the material.

Germline V gives CDR1 MGHDK, CDR2 SYGVNS. The V end lost 6 bases, the J end lost 5 bases, and 8 bases lay between the germline ends. The CDR3 is made up of 12 amino acids. Authors' methods: Cell counts per sample came from amplifying reference gene primers. Method: immunoSEQ multiplex PCR; TCRdb's copy keeps in-frame clones and lacks some. The V and J calls and clone size are taken from that table; D and trimming were inferred from the DNA. The sample has over 85,000 clones, about 91% seen once. J is TRBJ2-4 and V is TRBV25-1; tentatively, D is TRBD1 (5 bases). Sample: peripheral blood. The receptor was isolated from a young man with acute or convalescent COVID-19. Here the CDR3 DNA reads TGTGCCAGCAGGGGGCACCAAAACATTCAGTACTTC. This codes for CASRGHQNIQYF. Full variable domain (outside the CDR3, taken from reference TRBV25-1 and TRBJ2-4): EADIYQTPRYLVIGTGKKITLECSQTMGHDKMYWYQQDPGMELHLIHYSYGVNSTEKGDLSSESTVSRIRTEHFPLTLESARPSHTSQYLCASRGHQNIQYFGAGTRLSVL.